This entry lists 7 T cell receptor beta chains sequenced from one sample in a study of blood T cell repertoires in COVID-19. The method was immunoSEQ multiplex PCR; TCRdb's version includes in-frame clones alone and lacks a portion of them. The sample carries just over 300,000 clones, 65% to 90% recorded once. Sequencing input: PBMCs or T cells enriched from blood (not recorded which). The origin of the receptors is a man younger than 40 who had recovered from COVID-19.

The chain recombines TRBV11-2 with TRBJ2-7; D unclear. V gave up 1 base and J gave up 0 bases, with 7 bases separating them. There are 14 residues in the CDR3. CDR1 SGHAT and CDR2 FQNNGV come from the germline V gene. The CDR3 DNA reads as TGTGCCAGCAGCTTAGGCCCAGACTCCTACGAGCAGTACTTC. Its protein product is CASSLGPDSYEQYF.

The rearrangement links TRBV3-1 (or the pseudogene TRBV3-2) to TRBJ2-1, with 9 bases that match TRBD1. The CDR3 runs to 16 residues. The junction had 10 bases not matched to a gene; V was cut back by 2 bases and J by 8 bases. The germline gives CDR1 LGHDT, CDR2 YNNKEL (reference sequence). The CDR3 nucleotides are TGTGCCAGCAGCCAAACTATGGGACAGGGTACCCATGAGCAGTTCTTC. It encodes CASSQTMGQGTHEQFF.

The chain combines TRBV18 with TRBJ1-5; weak D call: TRBD1 (6 bases). There are 18 residues in the CDR3. Germline values: CDR1 KGHSH, CDR2 LQKENI. Between the trimmed V and J ends, which lost 2 bases and 0 bases, there was a span of 17 bases. CDR3: CASSPTGLTGHSNQPQHF. The CDR3 DNA reads TGTGCCAGCTCACCAACAGGCCTGACAGGACATAGCAATCAGCCCCAGCATTTT. Filled out from reference TRBV18 and TRBJ1-5, the complete variable domain reads NAGVMQNPRHLVRRRGQEARLRCSPMKGHSHVYWYRQLPEEGLKFMVYLQKENIIDESGMPKERFSAEFPKEGPSILRIQQVVRGDSAAYFCASSPTGLTGHSNQPQHFGDGTRLSIL.

The chain employs TRBV11-1 and TRBJ1-2, with 10 bases lining up with TRBD1. The germline V gene has CDR1 SGHAT and CDR2 FQDESV (reference sequence). V lost 5 bases, J lost 3 bases, and 6 bases stayed unmatched. The CDR3 sequence is 15 residues long. CDR3 region: CASSPGQGVYYGYTF. As DNA, the CDR3 is TGTGCCAGCAGCCCTGGACAGGGGGTATACTATGGCTACACCTTC.

The chain uses TRBV27 and TRBJ1-6, with D possibly matching TRBD1 (5 bases). The CDR3 has 14 residues. The germline V gene has CDR1 MNHEY and CDR2 SMNVEV (reference sequence). V was pared by 6 bases and J by 9 bases, with 15 bases between. This CDR3 is CASSFEGRGSPLHF. The CDR3 region has the DNA TGTGCCAGCAGCTTCGAGGGGAGGGGTTCACCCCTCCACTTT.

This clone showed up many times. The chain carries TRBV5-1 and TRBJ2-7; 8 nucleotides agree with TRBD1. The trim removed 4 bases at V and 2 bases at J, leaving 14 bases unmatched. The CDR3 is made up of 17 amino acids. CDR1 is SGHRS, CDR2 YFSETQ, per germline. CDR3 residues: CASSPPLSRDRTYEQYF. The CDR3 DNA sequence: TGCGCCAGCAGCCCACCCCTCTCCCGGGACAGGACCTACGAGCAGTACTTC.

This chain links TRBV3-1 (or the pseudogene TRBV3-2) with TRBJ1-1, with 7 bases identical to TRBD1. V lost 3 bases and J lost 0; bases outside the gene matches: 10. The germline CDR1 and CDR2 sequences are LGHDT and YNNKEL (reference sequence). The CDR3 runs 17 residues. CDR3 protein: CASSHHAWDSLNTEAFF. CDR3 bases: TGTGCCAGCAGCCATCACGCGTGGGACAGTTTGAACACTGAAGCTTTCTTT.